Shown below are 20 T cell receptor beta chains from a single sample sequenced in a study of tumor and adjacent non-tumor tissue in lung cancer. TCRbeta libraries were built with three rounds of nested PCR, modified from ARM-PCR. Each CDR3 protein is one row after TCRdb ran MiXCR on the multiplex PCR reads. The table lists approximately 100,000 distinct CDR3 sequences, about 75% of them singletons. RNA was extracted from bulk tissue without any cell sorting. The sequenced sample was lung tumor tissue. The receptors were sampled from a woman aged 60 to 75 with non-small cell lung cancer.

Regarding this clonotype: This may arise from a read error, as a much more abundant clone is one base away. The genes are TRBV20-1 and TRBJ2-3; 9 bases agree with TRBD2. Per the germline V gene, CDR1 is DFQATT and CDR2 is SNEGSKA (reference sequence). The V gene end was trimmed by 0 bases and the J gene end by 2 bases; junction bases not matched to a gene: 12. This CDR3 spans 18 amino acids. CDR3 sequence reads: CSARDCRPAGGFTDTQYF. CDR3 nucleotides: TGCAGTGCTAGAGATTGCCGGCCAGCGGGGGGTTTCACAGATACGCAGTATTTT.

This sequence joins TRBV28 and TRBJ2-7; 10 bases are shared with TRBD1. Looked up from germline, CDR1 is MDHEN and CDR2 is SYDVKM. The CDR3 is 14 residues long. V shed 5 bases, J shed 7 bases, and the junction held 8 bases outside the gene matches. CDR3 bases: TGTGCCAGCAGTGTGACAGGGGGCTTCAAGGAGCAGTACTTC. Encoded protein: CASSVTGGFKEQYF.

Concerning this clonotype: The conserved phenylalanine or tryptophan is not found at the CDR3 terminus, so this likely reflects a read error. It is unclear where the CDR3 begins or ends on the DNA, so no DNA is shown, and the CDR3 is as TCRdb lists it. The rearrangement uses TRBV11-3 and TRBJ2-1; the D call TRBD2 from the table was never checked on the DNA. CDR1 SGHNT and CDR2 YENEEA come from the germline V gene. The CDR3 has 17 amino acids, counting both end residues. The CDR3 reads CASILELTSGSHNQQFS.

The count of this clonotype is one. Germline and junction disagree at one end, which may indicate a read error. CDR3 sequence: CSVRGQSIGNQPQRF. CDR3 nucleotide sequence: TGCAGTGTTAGAGGACAATCTATCGGCAATCAGCCCCAGCGTTTT. The chain employs TRBV20-1 and TRBJ1-5; D is possibly TRBD1 (5 bases). The CDR3 is made up of 15 amino acids. Germline CDR1 DFQATT, CDR2 SNEGSKA (reference sequence).

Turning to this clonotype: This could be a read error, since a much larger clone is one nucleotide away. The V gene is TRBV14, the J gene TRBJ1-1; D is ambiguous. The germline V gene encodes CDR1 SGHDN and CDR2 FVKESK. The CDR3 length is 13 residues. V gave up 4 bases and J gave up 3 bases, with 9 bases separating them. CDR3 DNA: TGTGCCAGCAGCCCGCAGGTCTACACTGAAGCTTTCTTT. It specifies CASSPQVYTEAFF.

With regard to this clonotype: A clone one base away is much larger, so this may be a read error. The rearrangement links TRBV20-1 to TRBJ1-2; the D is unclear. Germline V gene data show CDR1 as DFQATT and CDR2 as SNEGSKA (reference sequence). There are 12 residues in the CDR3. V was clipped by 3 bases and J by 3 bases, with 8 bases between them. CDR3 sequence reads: CSASCGDYGYTF. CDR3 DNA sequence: TGCAGTGCTAGCTGCGGCGACTATGGCTACACCTTC.

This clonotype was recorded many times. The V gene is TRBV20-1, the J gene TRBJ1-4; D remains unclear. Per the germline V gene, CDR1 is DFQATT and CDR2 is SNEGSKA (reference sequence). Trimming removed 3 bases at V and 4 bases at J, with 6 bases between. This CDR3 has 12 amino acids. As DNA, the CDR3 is TGCAGTGCTAGCTCCCTTAATGAAAAACTGTTTTTT. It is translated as CSASSLNEKLFF.

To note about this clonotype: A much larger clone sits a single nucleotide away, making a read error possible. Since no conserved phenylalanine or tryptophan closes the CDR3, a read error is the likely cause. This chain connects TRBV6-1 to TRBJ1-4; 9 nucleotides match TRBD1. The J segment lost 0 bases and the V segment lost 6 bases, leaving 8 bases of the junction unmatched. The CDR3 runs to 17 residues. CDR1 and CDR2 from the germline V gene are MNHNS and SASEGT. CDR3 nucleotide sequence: TGTGCCAGCAGAGTCCAGGACAGGGGTACAACTAATGAAAAACTGTTTTTA. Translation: CASRVQDRGTTNEKLFL.

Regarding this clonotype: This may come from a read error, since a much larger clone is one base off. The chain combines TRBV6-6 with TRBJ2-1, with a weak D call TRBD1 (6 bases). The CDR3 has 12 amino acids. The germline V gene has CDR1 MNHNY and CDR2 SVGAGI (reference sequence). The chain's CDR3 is CVSSYSRGEQFF. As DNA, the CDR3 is TGTGTCAGCAGTTACTCTAGGGGGGAGCAGTTCTTC.

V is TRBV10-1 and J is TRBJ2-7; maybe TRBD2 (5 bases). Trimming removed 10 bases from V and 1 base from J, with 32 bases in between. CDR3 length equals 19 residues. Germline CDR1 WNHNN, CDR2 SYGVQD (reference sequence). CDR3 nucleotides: TGCGCCAAGGGTGGGTTCCGGGATGGAGCCCGGAAGGCGTCCTACGAGCAGTACTTC. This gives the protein CAKGGFRDGARKASYEQYF.

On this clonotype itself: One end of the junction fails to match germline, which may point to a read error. CDR3 bases: TGCAGTGCTAGCCCGGGACAGGGGAAGGGTCAGTCCCACCATTTT. Its translation: CSASPGQGKGQSHHF. The V and J genes are TRBV20-1 and TRBJ1-5; 10 bases align to TRBD1. The germline V gene encodes CDR1 DFQATT and CDR2 SNEGSKA (reference sequence). The CDR3 spans 15 residues.

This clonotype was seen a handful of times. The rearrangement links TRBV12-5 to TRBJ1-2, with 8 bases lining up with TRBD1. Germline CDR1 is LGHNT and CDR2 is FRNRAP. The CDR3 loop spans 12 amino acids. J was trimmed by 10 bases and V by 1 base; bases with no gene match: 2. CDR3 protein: CASGLEDRAYTF. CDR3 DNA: TGTGCTAGTGGTTTGGAGGACAGGGCCTACACCTTC.

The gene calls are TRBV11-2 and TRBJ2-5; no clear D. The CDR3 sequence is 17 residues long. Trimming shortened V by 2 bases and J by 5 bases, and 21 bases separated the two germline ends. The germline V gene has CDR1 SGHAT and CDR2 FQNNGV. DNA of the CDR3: TGTGCCAGCAGCTTATCCAGGAGAAACGGTTATATGGAGACCCAGTACTTC. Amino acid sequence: CASSLSRRNGYMETQYF.

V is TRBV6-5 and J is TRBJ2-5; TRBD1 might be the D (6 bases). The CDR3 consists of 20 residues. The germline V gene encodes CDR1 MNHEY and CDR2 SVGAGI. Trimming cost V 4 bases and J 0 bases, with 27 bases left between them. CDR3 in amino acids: CASSCPTIDRIRGYQETQYF. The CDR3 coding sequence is TGTGCCAGCAGTTGCCCTACGATCGACAGGATAAGGGGATACCAAGAGACCCAGTACTTC.

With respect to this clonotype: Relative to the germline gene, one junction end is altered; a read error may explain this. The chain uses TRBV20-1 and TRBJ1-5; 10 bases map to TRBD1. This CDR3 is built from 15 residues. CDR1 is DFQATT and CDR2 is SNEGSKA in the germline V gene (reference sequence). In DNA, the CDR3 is TGCAGTGCTAGTGGAGGGACAGGGGTTAGGAAGCCCCAGCATTTC. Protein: CSASGGTGVRKPQHF.

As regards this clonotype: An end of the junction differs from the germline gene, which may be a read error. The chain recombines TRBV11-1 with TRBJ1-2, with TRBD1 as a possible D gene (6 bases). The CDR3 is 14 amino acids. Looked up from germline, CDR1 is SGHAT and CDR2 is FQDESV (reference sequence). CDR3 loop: CASSSQGPLYDYTF. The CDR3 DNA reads TGTGCCAGTAGCTCACAGGGCCCGCTCTATGACTACACCTTT.

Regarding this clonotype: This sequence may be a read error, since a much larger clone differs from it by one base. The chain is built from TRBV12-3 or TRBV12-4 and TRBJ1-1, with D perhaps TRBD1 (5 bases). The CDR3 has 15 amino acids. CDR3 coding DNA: TGTGCCAGCAGTAGGGACGCGGGTTCGTACACTAAAGCTTTCTTT. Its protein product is CASSRDAGSYTKAFF.

The CDR3 reads CASSQNLGRAVSVQYF. The CDR3 nucleotides read TGCGCCAGCAGCCAGAACCTCGGGAGGGCCGTAAGCGTTCAGTACTTC. The chain joins TRBV4-1 to TRBJ2-4; 8 nucleotides agree with TRBD2. The V gene's germline CDR1 is MGHRA and CDR2 YSYEKL. The V and J ends lost 3 bases and 11 bases, in that order; junction bases with no gene match: 15. The CDR3 length is 16 residues.

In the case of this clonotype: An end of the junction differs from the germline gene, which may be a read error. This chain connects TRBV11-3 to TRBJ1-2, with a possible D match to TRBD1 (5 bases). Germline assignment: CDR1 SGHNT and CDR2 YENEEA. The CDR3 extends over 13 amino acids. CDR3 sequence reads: CASCLGRDLGYTF. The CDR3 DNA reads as TGTGCTAGCTGCTTAGGCAGGGATCTTGGCTACACGTTC.

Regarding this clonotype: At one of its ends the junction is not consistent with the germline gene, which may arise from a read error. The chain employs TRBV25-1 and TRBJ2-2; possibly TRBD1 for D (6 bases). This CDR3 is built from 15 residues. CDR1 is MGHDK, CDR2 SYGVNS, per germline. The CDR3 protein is CVSNELQGNTGELFF. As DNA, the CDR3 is TGTGTCAGCAACGAATTACAGGGGAACACCGGGGAGCTGTTTTTT.